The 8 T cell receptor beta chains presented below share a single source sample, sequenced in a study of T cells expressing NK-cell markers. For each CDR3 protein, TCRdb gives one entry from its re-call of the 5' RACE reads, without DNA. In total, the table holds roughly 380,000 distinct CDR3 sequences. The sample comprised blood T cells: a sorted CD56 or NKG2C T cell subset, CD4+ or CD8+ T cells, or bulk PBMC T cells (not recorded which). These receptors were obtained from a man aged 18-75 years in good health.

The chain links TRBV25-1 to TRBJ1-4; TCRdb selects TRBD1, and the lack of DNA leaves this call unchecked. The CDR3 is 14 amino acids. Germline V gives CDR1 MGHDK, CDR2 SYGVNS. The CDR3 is CASSRQGGWGKLFF. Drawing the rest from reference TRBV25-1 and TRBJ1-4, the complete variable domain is EADIYQTPRYLVIGTGKKITLECSQTMGHDKMYWYQQDPGMELHLIHYSYGVNSTEKGDLSSESTVSRIRTEHFPLTLESARPSHTSQYLCASSRQGGWGKLFFGSGTQLSVL.

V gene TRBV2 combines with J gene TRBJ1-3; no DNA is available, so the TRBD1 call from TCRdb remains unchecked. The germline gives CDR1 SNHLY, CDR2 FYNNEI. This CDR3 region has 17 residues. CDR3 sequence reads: CASSEAPSTPGGNTIYF.

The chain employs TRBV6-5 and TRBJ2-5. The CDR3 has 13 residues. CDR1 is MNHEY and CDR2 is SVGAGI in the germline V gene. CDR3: CASSYTRRETQYF.

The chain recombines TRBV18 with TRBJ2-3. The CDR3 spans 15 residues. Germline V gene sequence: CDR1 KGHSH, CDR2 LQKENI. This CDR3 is CASSRAGTSTDTQYF.

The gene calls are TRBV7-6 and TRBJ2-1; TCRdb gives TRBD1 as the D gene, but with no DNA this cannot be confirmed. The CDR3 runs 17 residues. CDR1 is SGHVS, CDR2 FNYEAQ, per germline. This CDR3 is CASSLLNRGGSTNEQFF.

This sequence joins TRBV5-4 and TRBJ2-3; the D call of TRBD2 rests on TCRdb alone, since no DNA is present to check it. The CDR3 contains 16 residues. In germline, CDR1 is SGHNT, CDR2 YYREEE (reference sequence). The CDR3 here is CASSLGGGAGADTQYF.

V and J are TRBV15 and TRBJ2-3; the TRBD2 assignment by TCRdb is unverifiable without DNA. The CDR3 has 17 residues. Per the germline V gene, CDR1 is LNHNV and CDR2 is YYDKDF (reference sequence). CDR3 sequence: CATSRSRLDRGTDTQYF.

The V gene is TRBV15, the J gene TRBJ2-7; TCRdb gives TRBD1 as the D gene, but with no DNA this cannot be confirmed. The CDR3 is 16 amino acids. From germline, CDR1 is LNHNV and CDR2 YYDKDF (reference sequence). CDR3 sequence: CATSRDPPWWGYEQYF.